These 20 T cell receptor beta chains were sequenced from one sample in a study of cytomegalovirus exposure and HLA in healthy donors. The PCR was carried out with 60 Vbeta primers and 13 Jbeta primers. Profiled with immunoSEQ multiplex PCR; TCRdb holds only in-frame clones, not every one. The table records fewer than 150,000 clones, approximately 79% of them present only once. Sequencing was performed on PBMCs. All receptors derive from a female donor in good health and CMV-seronegative.

The chain has TRBV6-1 and TRBJ1-5; D is perhaps TRBD1 (6 bases). Germline V gives CDR1 MNHNS, CDR2 SASEGT. V was pared by 6 bases and J by 6 bases, with 15 bases between. CDR3 length equals 14 residues. The CDR3 loop is CASSLIQGGQPQHF. CDR3 nucleotide sequence: TGTGCCAGCAGCCTCATACAGGGTGGTCAGCCCCAGCATTTT.

CDR3 DNA: TGTGCCAGCAGCGCTAAGCCCCCCCTCTATGGCTACACCTTC. It specifies CASSAKPPLYGYTF. The chain is built from TRBV9 and TRBJ1-2, with no clear D. V was clipped by 3 bases and J by 4 bases, with 13 bases between them. CDR3 length equals 14 residues. From germline, CDR1 is SGDLS and CDR2 YYNGEE.

The chain recombines TRBV13 with TRBJ2-3, with 7 positions matching TRBD1. In germline, CDR1 is PRHDT, CDR2 FYEKMQ (reference sequence). V dropped 3 bases and J dropped 0; count of bases not matched to a gene: 3. The CDR3 loop spans 15 amino acids. The CDR3 protein is CASSLDRSSTDTQYF. CDR3 sequence (DNA): TGTGCCAGCAGCTTGGACAGGTCGAGCACAGATACGCAGTATTTT.

The gene calls are TRBV5-1 and TRBJ2-2, with a tentative D call TRBD2 (5 bases). CDR1 and CDR2 from the germline V gene are SGHRS and YFSETQ. This CDR3 has 15 residues. With 1 base removed from V and 4 bases from J, the gap between germline ends came to 11 bases. CDR3 protein: CASSLPSGLTGELFF. The DNA of the CDR3 is TGCGCCAGCAGCTTGCCCAGCGGACTCACCGGGGAGCTGTTTTTT.

The chain recombines TRBV11-2 with TRBJ2-5; the match to TRBD2 covers 13 bases. The V segment lost 4 bases and the J segment 1 base; nucleotides outside the gene matches: 0. The CDR3 has 15 residues. Germline loops: CDR1 SGHAT, CDR2 FQNNGV. CDR3 region: CASSWTSGGQETQYF. The DNA of the CDR3 is TGTGCCAGCAGCTGGACTAGCGGGGGCCAAGAGACCCAGTACTTC.

The chain carries TRBV2 and TRBJ1-5; D is ambiguous. Deletions cut 6 bases from V and 11 bases from J, with 11 bases between. This CDR3 contains 11 residues. In germline, CDR1 is SNHLY, CDR2 FYNNEI. In DNA form, the CDR3 reads TGTGCCAGCAGCGTGACGGGGACCCAGCATTTT. Translation: CASSVTGTQHF.

The V and J genes are TRBV7-2 and TRBJ2-7, with 15 bases matching TRBD2. In germline, CDR1 is SGHTA, CDR2 FQGNSA. The V segment lost 5 bases and the J segment 5 bases; nucleotides outside the gene matches: 4. The CDR3 totals 15 residues. The CDR3 protein is CASSPGLAGGNEQYF. The CDR3, as DNA: TGTGCCAGCAGCCCTGGACTAGCGGGAGGGAACGAGCAGTACTTC.

The chain is built from TRBV6-1 and TRBJ1-5; the match to TRBD1 covers 7 bases. V gave up 2 bases and J gave up 5 bases; unmatched junction bases: 3. The CDR3 is made up of 14 amino acids. From germline, CDR1 is MNHNS and CDR2 SASEGT. The CDR3 coding sequence is TGTGCCAGCAGTGAATTAGGGGGCTATCAGCCCCAGCATTTT. Residues: CASSELGGYQPQHF.

The chain combines TRBV27 with TRBJ2-7, with 14 bases fitting TRBD2. Germline CDR1 is MNHEY and CDR2 is SMNVEV (reference sequence). V gave up 1 base and J gave up 2 bases; unmatched junction bases: 10. CDR3 length: 19 amino acids. CDR3 coding DNA: TGTGCCAGCAGTTTATTTCCCTCGGGACTAGCGGGAGATACCTACGAGCAGTACTTC. This translates into CASSLFPSGLAGDTYEQYF.

The gene calls are TRBV19 and TRBJ1-5; tentatively, D is TRBD1 (6 bases). V shed 3 bases and J shed 6 bases, with 15 bases lying between them. The CDR3 is 15 residues long. Germline values: CDR1 LNHDA, CDR2 SQIVND (reference sequence). CDR3 DNA: TGTGCCAGTAGTATTGCGACAGGTTCACGTCAGCCCCAGCATTTT. Its translation is CASSIATGSRQPQHF.

This chain uses TRBV4-2 with TRBJ2-7; 11 bases line up with TRBD2. This CDR3 has 18 amino acids. V lost 1 base, J lost 1 base, and 9 bases stayed unmatched. Germline V gene lookup returns CDR1 LGHNA and CDR2 YNFKEQ. CDR3 in amino acids: CASSQGLAGTSGSYEQYF. The CDR3, as DNA: TGTGCCAGCAGCCAAGGACTAGCGGGAACCTCGGGGTCCTACGAGCAGTACTTC.

The gene calls are TRBV6-6 and TRBJ2-7; TRBD1 matches 9 bases. There are 15 residues in the CDR3. Per the germline V gene, CDR1 is MNHNY and CDR2 is SVGAGI (reference sequence). Germline trimming cut 6 bases from V and 3 bases from J; bases unmatched to any gene: 9. The CDR3 DNA reads as TGTGCCAGCAGACGGGACAGGGAGAATGTCTACGAGCAGTACTTC. It is translated as CASRRDRENVYEQYF.

This clone appeared a few times. In nucleotides, the CDR3 is TGTGCCAGCAGCGGCCAGGGACAGGAAGAGACCCAGTACTTC. Protein product: CASSGQGQEETQYF. This chain uses TRBV9 with TRBJ2-5, with TRBD1 matching over 8 bases. The CDR3 is 14 amino acids. Unmatched junction bases numbered 4, after V lost 3 bases and J lost 3 bases. Germline V gene data show CDR1 as SGDLS and CDR2 as YYNGEE.

This clone was picked up one time. V is TRBV5-5 and J is TRBJ2-2, with 8 bases that match TRBD1. The V and J ends lost 0 bases and 1 base, in that order; junction bases with no gene match: 2. Germline CDR1 reads SGHKS; CDR2 reads YYEKEE (reference sequence). The CDR3 runs 16 residues. The CDR3 is CASSLAGTGNTGELFF. Written as DNA, the CDR3 is TGTGCCAGCAGCTTGGCCGGGACAGGGAACACCGGGGAGCTGTTTTTT.

This clone turned up a few times. The chain has TRBV4-1 and TRBJ1-1; D not certain. The CDR3 is 15 residues long. V gave up 1 base and J gave up 4 bases, with 13 bases separating them. In germline, CDR1 is MGHRA, CDR2 YSYEKL. CDR3: CASSQGTGMSTEAFF. The CDR3 bases are TGCGCCAGCAGCCAAGGGACGGGGATGAGCACTGAAGCTTTCTTT.

The chain joins TRBV9 to TRBJ2-7; perhaps TRBD1 as D (6 bases). Germline V CDR1 and CDR2: SGDLS, YYNGEE. The CDR3 is 16 residues long. Trimming removed 4 bases from V and 1 base from J, with 18 bases in between. CDR3 nucleotides: TGTGCCAGCAGCCACGGATGGGGGCTCGATTCCTACGAGCAGTACTTC. Its translation: CASSHGWGLDSYEQYF.

This chain links TRBV5-6 with TRBJ2-7, with D unclear. The CDR3 totals 14 residues. Deletions cut 0 bases from V and 0 bases from J, with 7 bases between. Germline V gives CDR1 SGHDT, CDR2 YYEEEE. The CDR3 DNA reads TGTGCCAGCAGCTTGGGCAGGAACTCCTACGAGCAGTACTTC. This gives the protein CASSLGRNSYEQYF.

This chain uses TRBV7-9 with TRBJ1-1; 8 bases match TRBD1. V shed 5 bases, J shed 2 bases, and the junction held 7 bases outside the gene matches. This CDR3 spans 15 amino acids. In germline, CDR1 is SEHNR, CDR2 FQNEAQ (reference sequence). CDR3 sequence reads: CASSTRQGLNTEAFF. The DNA for the CDR3 is TGTGCCAGCAGCACCCGACAGGGGCTAAACACTGAAGCTTTCTTT.

The chain couples TRBV5-1 to TRBJ2-1; D is possibly TRBD2 (5 bases). The length of the CDR3 is 17 residues. Germline-derived CDR1 and CDR2 are SGHRS and YFSETQ. V lost 4 bases, J lost 0 bases, and 17 bases lay in between. The CDR3 here is CASSPLSGESSYNEQFF. DNA for the CDR3: TGCGCCAGCAGCCCCTTAAGCGGCGAGAGCTCCTACAATGAGCAGTTCTTC.

The chain links TRBV28 to TRBJ2-1; 7 nucleotides agree with TRBD2. J gave up 4 bases and V 10 bases, and 10 bases lay outside the gene matches. Looked up from germline, CDR1 is MDHEN and CDR2 is SYDVKM. This CDR3 spans 14 amino acids. CDR3 DNA: TGTGCCACCCTCGAGCGGGGAGGGTACAATGAGCAGTTCTTC. It encodes CATLERGGYNEQFF. The full variable domain, with the rest looked up from reference TRBV28 and TRBJ2-1, is DVKVTQSSRYLVKRTGEKVFLECVQDMDHENMFWYRQDPGLGLRLIYFSYDVKMKEKGDIPEGYSVSREKKERFSLILESASTNQTSMYLCATLERGGYNEQFFGPGTRLTVL.